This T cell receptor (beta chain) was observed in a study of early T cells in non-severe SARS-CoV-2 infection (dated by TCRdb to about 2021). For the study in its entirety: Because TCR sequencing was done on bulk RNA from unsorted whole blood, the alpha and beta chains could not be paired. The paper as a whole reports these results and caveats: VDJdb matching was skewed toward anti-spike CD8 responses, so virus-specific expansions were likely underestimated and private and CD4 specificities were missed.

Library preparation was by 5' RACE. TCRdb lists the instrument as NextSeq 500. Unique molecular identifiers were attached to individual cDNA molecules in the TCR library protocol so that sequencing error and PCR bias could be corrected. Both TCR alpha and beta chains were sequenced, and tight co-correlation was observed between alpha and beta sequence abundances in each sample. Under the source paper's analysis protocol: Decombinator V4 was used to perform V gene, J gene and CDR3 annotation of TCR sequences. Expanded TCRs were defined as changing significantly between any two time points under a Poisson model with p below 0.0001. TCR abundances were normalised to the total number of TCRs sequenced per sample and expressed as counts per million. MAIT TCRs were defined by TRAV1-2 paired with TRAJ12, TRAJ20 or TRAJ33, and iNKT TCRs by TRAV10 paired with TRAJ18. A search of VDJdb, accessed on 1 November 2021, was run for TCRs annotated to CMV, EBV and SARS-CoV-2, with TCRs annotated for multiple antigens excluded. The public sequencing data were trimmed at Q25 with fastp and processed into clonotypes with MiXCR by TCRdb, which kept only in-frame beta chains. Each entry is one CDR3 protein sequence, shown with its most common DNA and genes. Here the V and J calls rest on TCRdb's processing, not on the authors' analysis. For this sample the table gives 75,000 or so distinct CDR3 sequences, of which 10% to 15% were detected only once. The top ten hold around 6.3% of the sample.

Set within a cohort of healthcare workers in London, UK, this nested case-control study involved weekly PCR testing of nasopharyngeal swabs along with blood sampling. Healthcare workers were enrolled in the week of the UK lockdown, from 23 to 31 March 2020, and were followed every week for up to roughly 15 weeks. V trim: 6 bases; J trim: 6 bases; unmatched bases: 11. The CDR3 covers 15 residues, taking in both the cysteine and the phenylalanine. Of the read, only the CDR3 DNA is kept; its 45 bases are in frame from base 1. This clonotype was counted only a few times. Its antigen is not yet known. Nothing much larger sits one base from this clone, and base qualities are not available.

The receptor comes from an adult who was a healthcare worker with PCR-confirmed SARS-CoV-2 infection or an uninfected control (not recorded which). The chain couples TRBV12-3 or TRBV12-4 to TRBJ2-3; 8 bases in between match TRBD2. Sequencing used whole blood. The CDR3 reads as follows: CASSPAGTREDTQYF. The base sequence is TGTGCCAGCAGCCCCGCCGGGACTAGGGAGGATACGCAGTATTTT.